One and the same sample provided the 25 T cell receptor beta chains below, sequenced in a study of blood T cells in healthy people across ages. Primed by a sample-barcoded 5' primer and a J-beta primer mix, a second PCR proceeded for 7 to 11 cycles. TCRdb called the 5' RACE reads again in MiXCR, with one record for every CDR3 protein. The repertoire holds some 860,000 distinct CDR3 sequences, with roughly 50% as singletons. Material for sequencing was blood. The receptor source for this set is a man aged 35 to 55 in good health.

V is TRBV24-1 and J is TRBJ2-1; D uncertain. V lost 9 bases and J 4 bases, leaving 18 bases between the germline ends. This CDR3 is 15 amino acids long. Germline-derived CDR1 and CDR2 are KGHDR and SFDVKD. The CDR3 region is CATSGRERVYNEQFF. DNA of the CDR3: TGTGCCACCTCCGGCCGCGAGAGAGTTTACAATGAGCAGTTCTTC.

This clonotype appeared a few times. The V call is TRBV20-1, the J call TRBJ2-5; TRBD2 matches at 14 bases. The CDR3 loop spans 15 amino acids. Germline CDR1 is DFQATT and CDR2 is SNEGSKA (reference sequence). Here the CDR3 DNA reads TGCTCAAGCGGGACTAGCGGGAGTTTGAAAGAGACCCAGTACTTC. It translates to CSSGTSGSLKETQYF.

V and J are TRBV20-1 and TRBJ2-1; 10 nucleotides align to TRBD2. CDR3 length: 16 amino acids. Trimming took 0 bases from V and 3 from J; bases not matched to a gene: 5. Germline V lookup: CDR1 DFQATT, CDR2 SNEGSKA (reference sequence). The CDR3 DNA is TGCAGTGCTAGAGATCCTAGCGGGGGTGTCTACAATGAGCAGTTCTTC. Encoded protein: CSARDPSGGVYNEQFF.

The chain recombines TRBV7-3 with TRBJ2-3; 8 nucleotides line up with TRBD2. Germline values: CDR1 SGHTA, CDR2 FQGTGA. The CDR3 runs to 16 residues. The ends lost 5 bases at V and 4 bases at J; junction bases unmatched: 11. This chain's CDR3 is CASSPAGTRGSDTQYF. Here the CDR3 DNA reads TGTGCCAGCAGCCCGGCTGGGACTAGAGGTTCAGATACGCAGTATTTT.

The V call is TRBV29-1, the J call TRBJ2-1; 11 bases line up with TRBD2. CDR3 length: 16 amino acids. The junction had 6 bases not matched to a gene; V was cut back by 3 bases and J by 2 bases. Germline lookup yields CDR1 SQVTM and CDR2 ANQGSEA. The CDR3 reads CSVDSGRAGPYNEQFF. The CDR3 DNA reads TGCAGCGTTGATAGCGGGAGGGCCGGGCCCTACAATGAGCAGTTCTTC.

The J gene is TRBJ2-3, the V gene TRBV27; 9 bases are a match to TRBD1. CDR1 MNHEY and CDR2 SMNVEV come from the germline V gene (reference sequence). The CDR3 is 14 amino acids. The trim removed 6 bases at V and 4 bases at J, leaving 5 bases unmatched. In DNA form, the CDR3 reads TGTGCCAGCAGCACGGGACAGGGATCAGATACGCAGTATTTT. Protein: CASSTGQGSDTQYF.

The V call is TRBV7-3, the J call TRBJ2-3; no reliable D call. V was cut by 1 base and J by 1 base, with 9 bases left in between. CDR3 length equals 15 residues. The germline V gene has CDR1 SGHTA and CDR2 FQGTGA. As DNA, the CDR3 is TGTGCCAGCAGCTTAAACGAAATCGGCACAGATACGCAGTATTTT. Translated, it gives CASSLNEIGTDTQYF.

This clonotype was picked up one time. V gene TRBV6-1 combines with J gene TRBJ1-2, with D maybe TRBD1 (5 bases). V dropped 3 bases and J dropped 4 bases, with 18 bases sitting between them. Germline assignment: CDR1 MNHNS and CDR2 SASEGT. The CDR3 is 16 residues long. CDR3 in DNA: TGTGCCAGCAGTGAGGGGGATCTTTTTGGGCCCTATGGCTACACCTTC. It yields the protein CASSEGDLFGPYGYTF.

The V call is TRBV7-2, the J call TRBJ1-5; D unclear. The CDR3 has 13 amino acids. Trimming left V 5 bases short and J 3 bases short, with 8 bases between. Germline V lookup: CDR1 SGHTA, CDR2 FQGNSA. The CDR3 DNA is TGTGCCAGCAGCCCTTTAAACAATCAGCCCCAGCATTTT. It yields the protein CASSPLNNQPQHF. Supplemented by reference TRBV7-2 and TRBJ1-5, the full variable domain reads GAGVSQSPSNKVTEKGKDVELRCDPISGHTALYWYRQSLGQGLEFLIYFQGNSAPDKSGLPSDRFSAERTGGSVSTLTIQRTQQEDSAVYLCASSPLNNQPQHFGDGTRLSIL.

The chain recombines TRBV6-5 with TRBJ1-2; no clear D. Germline CDR1 is MNHEY and CDR2 is SVGAGI. This CDR3 is 12 amino acids long. Trimming took off 2 bases at V and 0 bases at J, with 1 base between the two ends. CDR3 region: CASSYANYGYTF. Here the CDR3 DNA reads TGTGCCAGCAGTTACGCTAACTATGGCTACACCTTC.

The chain recombines TRBV7-2 with TRBJ2-3; 16 bases match TRBD2. Per germline, CDR1 SGHTA and CDR2 FQGNSA. The CDR3 loop spans 17 amino acids. Trimming cost V 0 bases and J 6 bases; bases outside gene matches: 3. The DNA of the CDR3 is TGTGCCAGCAGCTTAGCGGGACTAGCGGGGGGGCCGGATACGCAGTATTTT. Translated: CASSLAGLAGGPDTQYF.

At least ten counts were recorded for this clonotype. CDR3 protein: CASSPQSYEQYF. DNA for the CDR3: TGTGCCAGCAGCCCCCAGTCCTACGAGCAGTACTTC. The V gene is TRBV7-2, the J gene TRBJ2-7; D ambiguous. With 5 bases removed from V and 1 base from J, the gap between germline ends came to 6 bases. The CDR3 is 12 amino acids. CDR1 is SGHTA, CDR2 FQGNSA, per germline.

This clonotype appeared a few times. The V call is TRBV28, the J call TRBJ2-7, with 8 bases that match TRBD2. V trimming: 6 bases; J trimming: 0 bases; junction bases outside the gene matches: 7. In germline, CDR1 is MDHEN, CDR2 SYDVKM. This CDR3 has 15 residues. The CDR3 nucleotides are TGTGCCAGCAGGGTACGCGGGGGGTCCTCCTACGAGCAGTACTTC. It codes for CASRVRGGSSYEQYF.

The chain couples TRBV4-2 to TRBJ2-1; no clear D gene. The V end lost 0 bases, the J end lost 4 bases, and 7 bases lay between the germline ends. CDR3 length equals 14 residues. Per the germline V gene, CDR1 is LGHNA and CDR2 is YNFKEQ. The chain's CDR3 is CASSQDLGYNEQFF. The CDR3 nucleotides are TGTGCCAGCAGCCAAGATCTGGGATACAATGAGCAGTTCTTC.

J is TRBJ1-2 and V is TRBV20-1; unclear D gene. Germline CDR1 reads DFQATT; CDR2 reads SNEGSKA (reference sequence). The CDR3 length is 14 residues. The CDR3 coding sequence is TGCAGCGCCTCTCCCCCCGTGGCTTACTATGGCTACACCTTC. Amino acid sequence: CSASPPVAYYGYTF.

This clonotype was counted only a few times. This sequence joins TRBV29-1 and TRBJ2-6, with TRBD2 identical over 8 bases. CDR3 length: 15 amino acids. The germline V gene has CDR1 SQVTM and CDR2 ANQGSEA. V was pared by 5 bases and J by 1 base, with 4 bases of the junction left unmatched. This CDR3 reads CSVRGGLSGANVLTF. Written as DNA, the CDR3 is TGCAGCGTTCGGGGGGGCTTATCTGGGGCCAACGTCCTGACTTTC.

The chain carries TRBV29-1 and TRBJ1-1; D perhaps matches TRBD1 (6 bases). Trimming cost V 5 bases and J 7 bases, with 14 bases left between them. Per the germline V gene, CDR1 is SQVTM and CDR2 is ANQGSEA. The CDR3 consists of 12 residues. CDR3 nucleotides: TGCAGCGTTTGGGGGGGGCGGGATGAAGCTTTCTTT. As protein: CSVWGGRDEAFF.

This clonotype was detected only a few times. The V gene is TRBV14, the J gene TRBJ2-5; the D gene is possibly TRBD1 (6 bases). The CDR3 sequence is 16 residues long. Germline CDR1 is SGHDN and CDR2 is FVKESK. Between the trimmed V and J ends, which lost 4 bases and 4 bases, there was a span of 19 bases. For the CDR3, the DNA is TGTGCCAGCAGCCCCCTAGGGGGATCATTCTTAGAGACCCAGTACTTC. It codes for CASSPLGGSFLETQYF.

This clonotype has more than one count but fewer than ten. The chain links TRBV29-1 to TRBJ1-5; no reliable D call. V was trimmed by 2 bases and J by 3 bases, leaving 8 bases between them. CDR3 length: 13 amino acids. Germline V gene sequence: CDR1 SQVTM, CDR2 ANQGSEA. The DNA for the CDR3 is TGCAGCGTTGAAATGGGTATCAATCAGCCCCAGCATTTT. It specifies CSVEMGINQPQHF.

This chain connects TRBV28 to TRBJ2-3; 11 nucleotides match TRBD1. Per the germline V gene, CDR1 is MDHEN and CDR2 is SYDVKM. There are 16 residues in the CDR3. The trim removed 6 bases at V and 8 bases at J, leaving 13 bases unmatched. The CDR3 sequence: CASSPGQGARSGTQYF. CDR3 DNA sequence: TGTGCCAGCAGCCCCGGACAGGGGGCGAGATCAGGTACGCAGTATTTT.

This sequence joins TRBV7-9 and TRBJ2-3, with 10 bases lining up with TRBD2. The CDR3 spans 13 residues. The germline gives CDR1 SEHNR, CDR2 FQNEAQ (reference sequence). Trimming took 6 bases from V and 4 from J; bases not matched to a gene: 1. CDR3 nucleotides: TGTGCCAGCAGTAGCGGGAGGCCAGATACGCAGTATTTT. It encodes CASSSGRPDTQYF.

The table lists this clonotype with a count of one. The chain uses TRBV28 and TRBJ1-2; D is uncertain. Trimming stripped 8 bases from V and 8 bases from J, with 21 bases between. The CDR3 sequence is 14 residues long. The germline CDR1 and CDR2 sequences are MDHEN and SYDVKM. The CDR3 spells CASRLGLSGKGYTF. DNA for the CDR3: TGTGCCAGCCGACTAGGCCTATCGGGAAAAGGCTACACCTTC.

The chain joins TRBV28 to TRBJ2-7; 7 bases are a match to TRBD1. The V segment lost 8 bases and the J segment 7 bases; nucleotides outside the gene matches: 8. From germline, CDR1 is MDHEN and CDR2 SYDVKM. The CDR3 contains 12 residues. The CDR3 sequence: CASGRGSWEQYF. CDR3 DNA sequence: TGTGCCAGCGGCAGGGGGAGTTGGGAGCAGTACTTC.

The CDR3 DNA reads TGCGCCAGCAGATTCGCCCCCGGTAGCAATCAGCCCCAGCATTTT. The encoded protein is CASRFAPGSNQPQHF. The chain uses TRBV5-1 and TRBJ1-5; the D is unclear. Germline CDR1 SGHRS, CDR2 YFSETQ. Trimming took off 5 bases at V and 0 bases at J, with 12 bases between the two ends. The CDR3 is 15 amino acids.

The V call is TRBV5-6, the J call TRBJ1-4; D ambiguous. The CDR3 has 13 residues. Germline CDR1 reads SGHDT; CDR2 reads YYEEEE. V shed 3 bases and J shed 8 bases, with 11 bases lying between them. CDR3 sequence reads: CASSSGQGEKLFF. The CDR3 DNA reads TGTGCCAGCAGCTCGGGCCAAGGGGAAAAACTGTTTTTT.